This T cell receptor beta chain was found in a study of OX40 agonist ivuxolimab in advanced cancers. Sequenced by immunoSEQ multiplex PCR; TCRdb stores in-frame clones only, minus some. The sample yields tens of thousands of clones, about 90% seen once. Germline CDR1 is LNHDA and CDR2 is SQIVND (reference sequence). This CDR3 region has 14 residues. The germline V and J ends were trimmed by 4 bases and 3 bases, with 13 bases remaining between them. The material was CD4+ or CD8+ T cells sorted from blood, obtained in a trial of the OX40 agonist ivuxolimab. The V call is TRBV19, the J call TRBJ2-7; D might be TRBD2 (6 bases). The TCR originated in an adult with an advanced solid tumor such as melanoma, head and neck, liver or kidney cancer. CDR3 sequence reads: CASSSGTDIYEQYF. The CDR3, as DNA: TGTGCCAGTAGTAGCGGGACGGATATCTACGAGCAGTACTTC.